These 18 T cell receptor beta chains were sequenced from one sample in a study of blood T cell repertoires in COVID-19. The assay was immunoSEQ multiplex PCR, and TCRdb's table has in-frame clones only and misses some. The sample contains some 130,000 clones, 84% of which appear only once. The sequencing sample was made of peripheral blood. The receptors originated from a human donor in a cohort sampled during active COVID-19.

This chain uses TRBV6-7 with TRBJ2-7; D may be TRBD1 (5 bases). TRBV6-7 is an ORF, with its function uncertain. Trimming cost V 6 bases and J 1 base, with 19 bases left between them. This CDR3 has 16 amino acids. CDR3 coding DNA: TGTGCCAGCAGCTGGGGCGGCAGGGCGGAATCCTACGAGCAGTACTTC. Translating it yields CASSWGGRAESYEQYF.

This clone was counted only a few times. The rearrangement joins TRBV6-5 to TRBJ1-5; TRBD1 matches 8 bases. This CDR3 is built from 13 residues. Per the germline V gene, CDR1 is MNHEY and CDR2 is SVGAGI. With 7 bases clipped from V and 9 bases from J, the junction kept 8 bases outside the gene matches. The chain's CDR3 is CASTQDRDWPQHF. CDR3 coding DNA: TGTGCCAGCACCCAGGACAGGGATTGGCCCCAGCATTTT.

The rearrangement joins TRBV23-1 to TRBJ2-3; 11 bases are a match to TRBD2. TRBV23-1 is labeled an ORF, and its function is uncertain. Trimming took 4 bases from V and 5 from J; bases not matched to a gene: 17. CDR3 size: 19 residues. This CDR3 reads CASSLPGLAGGRGGDTQYF. The CDR3 nucleotides are TGCGCCAGCAGTCTCCCGGGGCTAGCGGGGGGCCGTGGTGGAGATACGCAGTATTTT.

This sequence joins TRBV5-6 and TRBJ2-7, with 10 bases fitting TRBD1. The CDR3 is 15 amino acids. Germline V gives CDR1 SGHDT, CDR2 YYEEEE. The V segment lost 5 bases and the J segment 4 bases; nucleotides outside the gene matches: 9. The CDR3 nucleotides are TGTGCCAGCAGGAAGACAGGGGGCTTCGGATACGAGCAGTACTTC. Its translation: CASRKTGGFGYEQYF.

This rearrangement joins TRBV19 to TRBJ2-3, with a possible D match to TRBD1 (6 bases). The length of the CDR3 is 18 residues. V shed 5 bases and J shed 1 base, with 22 bases lying between them. In germline, CDR1 is LNHDA, CDR2 SQIVND (reference sequence). CDR3 residues: CASSLGAMDSRRTDTQYF. In nucleotides, the CDR3 is TGTGCCAGTAGTTTGGGGGCCATGGACAGCCGGCGCACAGATACGCAGTATTTT.

V usage is TRBV3-1 (or the pseudogene TRBV3-2) and J usage is TRBJ2-7; D may be TRBD2 (6 bases). From germline, CDR1 is LGHDT and CDR2 YNNKEL (reference sequence). The CDR3 spans 15 residues. The germline V and J ends were trimmed by 4 bases and 1 base, with 14 bases remaining between them. CDR3 sequence reads: CASSPSGGGSYEQYF. The CDR3 DNA sequence: TGTGCCAGCAGCCCATCTGGGGGAGGATCCTACGAGCAGTACTTC.

V and J are TRBV5-1 and TRBJ1-5; D is unresolved. The CDR3 extends over 13 amino acids. Between the trimmed V and J ends, which lost 4 bases and 4 bases, there was a span of 9 bases. Germline V CDR1 and CDR2: SGHRS, YFSETQ. The CDR3 DNA follows: TGCGCCAGCAGCCGAGACGGGAATCAGCCCCAGCATTTT. This gives the protein CASSRDGNQPQHF.

The rearrangement links TRBV18 to TRBJ1-1, with 8 positions matching TRBD1. The trim removed 4 bases at V and 10 bases at J, leaving 14 bases unmatched. The CDR3 extends over 15 amino acids. The germline CDR1 and CDR2 sequences are KGHSH and LQKENI. The CDR3 DNA follows: TGTGCCAGCTCACTAGGGACAGGCGCCCCCCGGGGAGCTTTCTTT. Protein product: CASSLGTGAPRGAFF.

CDR3 sequence: CASSIALWTGDGNQPQHF. As DNA, the CDR3 is TGTGCCAGTAGTATAGCCCTCTGGACAGGGGATGGCAATCAGCCCCAGCATTTT. The chain recombines TRBV19 with TRBJ1-5, with 9 nucleotides matching TRBD1. CDR1 is LNHDA, CDR2 SQIVND, per germline (reference sequence). V dropped 1 base and J dropped 2; count of bases not matched to a gene: 9. This CDR3 comprises 18 residues. Filled out from reference TRBV19 and TRBJ1-5, the complete variable domain reads DGGITQSPKYLFRKEGQNVTLSCEQNLNHDAMYWYRQDPGQGLRLIYYSQIVNDFQKGDIAEGYSVSREKKESFPLTVTSAQKNPTAFYLCASSIALWTGDGNQPQHFGDGTRLSIL.

This chain joins TRBV19 and TRBJ1-3; no clear D gene. The CDR3 runs to 13 residues. CDR1 and CDR2 from the germline V gene are LNHDA and SQIVND (reference sequence). V was pared by 9 bases and J by 0 bases, with 9 bases between. The CDR3, as DNA: TGTGCCAGCGCCGGGGTCTCTGGAAACACCATATATTTT. Translated, it gives CASAGVSGNTIYF. The whole variable domain, remainder taken from reference TRBV19 and TRBJ1-3, is DGGITQSPKYLFRKEGQNVTLSCEQNLNHDAMYWYRQDPGQGLRLIYYSQIVNDFQKGDIAEGYSVSREKKESFPLTVTSAQKNPTAFYLCASAGVSGNTIYFGEGSWLTVV.

The chain is built from TRBV7-9 and TRBJ1-1, with D tentatively TRBD1 (6 bases). V shed 5 bases and J shed 5 bases, with 12 bases lying between them. CDR1 and CDR2 from the germline V gene are SEHNR and FQNEAQ (reference sequence). This CDR3 has 13 amino acids. The CDR3 DNA follows: TGTGCCAGCAGCCGCACCAGGGGAACTGAAGCTTTCTTT. This gives the protein CASSRTRGTEAFF.

The V and J genes are TRBV6-1 and TRBJ1-1; no firm D call. CDR1 and CDR2 (germline): MNHNS, SASEGT. The CDR3 sequence is 15 residues long. V was cut by 1 base and J by 4 bases, with 13 bases left in between. CDR3 sequence: CASSEDSVASTEAFF. CDR3 DNA: TGTGCCAGCAGTGAAGATTCGGTAGCGAGCACTGAAGCTTTCTTT.

This chain links TRBV7-9 with TRBJ1-2; unclear D gene. Trimming left V 5 bases short and J 4 bases short, with 17 bases between. Germline loops: CDR1 SEHNR, CDR2 FQNEAQ (reference sequence). The CDR3 has 15 residues. The CDR3 DNA reads TGTGCCAGCAGCCGTATTGAGTCGACGGGCTATGGCTACACCTTC. Its protein product is CASSRIESTGYGYTF.

The chain employs TRBV18 and TRBJ2-5, with 11 bases fitting TRBD1. The CDR3 contains 15 residues. Germline V gene sequence: CDR1 KGHSH, CDR2 LQKENI. J was trimmed by 4 bases and V by 3 bases; bases with no gene match: 4. CDR3 coding DNA: TGTGCCAGCTCACCGGACAGGGGGCTGGGAGAGACCCAGTACTTC. It translates to CASSPDRGLGETQYF.

The V call is TRBV10-3, the J call TRBJ2-1; D unresolved. CDR3 length: 12 residues. From germline, CDR1 is ENHRY and CDR2 SYGVKD. Deletions cut 5 bases from V and 1 base from J, with 3 bases between. For the CDR3, the DNA is TGTGCCATCAGTTTATCCTACAATGAGCAGTTCTTC. It specifies CAISLSYNEQFF.

V and J are TRBV19 and TRBJ2-2, with 9 positions matching TRBD1. CDR3 size: 16 residues. Trimming cost V 6 bases and J 6 bases; bases outside gene matches: 11. The germline gives CDR1 LNHDA, CDR2 SQIVND (reference sequence). In DNA, the CDR3 is TGTGCCAGTAGACCTTTATTTGGGACAGGGTCCGGGGAGCTGTTTTTT. It codes for CASRPLFGTGSGELFF.

The chain carries TRBV11-2 and TRBJ1-2, with D maybe TRBD1 (6 bases). The CDR3 consists of 14 residues. The V end was cut by 3 bases, the J end by 8 bases, with 16 bases between. The germline V gene has CDR1 SGHAT and CDR2 FQNNGV. CDR3 DNA: TGTGCCAGCAGCTTGGTTGGGACATTAACCGGCTACACCTTC. It translates to CASSLVGTLTGYTF.

V usage is TRBV27 and J usage is TRBJ1-6; possibly TRBD1 for D (6 bases). This CDR3 is built from 16 residues. Germline CDR1 MNHEY, CDR2 SMNVEV (reference sequence). The V end was cut by 8 bases, the J end by 3 bases, with 17 bases between. CDR3 coding DNA: TGTGCCAGCCAAGACAACAGGGAGCGCTATAATTCACCCCTCCACTTT. Its translation is CASQDNRERYNSPLHF.